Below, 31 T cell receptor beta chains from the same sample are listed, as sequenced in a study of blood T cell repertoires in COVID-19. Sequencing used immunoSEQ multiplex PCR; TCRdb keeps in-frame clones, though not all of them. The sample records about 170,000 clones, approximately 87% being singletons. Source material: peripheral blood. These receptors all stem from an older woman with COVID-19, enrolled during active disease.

The CDR3 loop is CASGLPRTSGRAEDTQYF. In DNA, the CDR3 is TGTGCTAGTGGTTTGCCAAGGACTAGCGGGAGGGCAGAAGATACGCAGTATTTT. The chain has TRBV12-5 and TRBJ2-3; 15 positions match TRBD2. This CDR3 has 18 amino acids. CDR1 and CDR2 (germline): LGHNT, FRNRAP. V lost 2 bases to trimming and J lost 5 bases; unmatched junction nucleotides: 8.

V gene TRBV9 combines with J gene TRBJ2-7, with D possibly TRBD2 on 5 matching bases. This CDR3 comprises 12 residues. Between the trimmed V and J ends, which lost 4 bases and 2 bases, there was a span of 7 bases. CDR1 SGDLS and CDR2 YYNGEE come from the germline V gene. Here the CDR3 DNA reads TGTGCCAGCAGCACTAGGGCCTACGAGCAGTACTTC. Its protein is CASSTRAYEQYF.

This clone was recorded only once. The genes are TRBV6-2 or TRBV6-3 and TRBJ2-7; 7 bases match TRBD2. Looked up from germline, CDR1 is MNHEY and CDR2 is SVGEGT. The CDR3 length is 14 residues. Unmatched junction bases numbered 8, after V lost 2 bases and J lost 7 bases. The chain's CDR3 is CASSYTWEGGEQYF. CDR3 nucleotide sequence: TGTGCCAGCAGTTACACGTGGGAGGGAGGGGAGCAGTACTTC.

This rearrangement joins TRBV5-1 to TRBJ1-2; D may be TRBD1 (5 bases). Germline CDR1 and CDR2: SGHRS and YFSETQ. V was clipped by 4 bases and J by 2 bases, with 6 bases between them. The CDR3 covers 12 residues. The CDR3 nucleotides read TGCGCCAGCAGCGGGGCAAACTATGGCTACACCTTC. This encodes CASSGANYGYTF.

The DNA for the CDR3 is TGTGCCAGTAGTCCTAACTTAGCGGGAGGATCCTATGAGCAGTTCTTC. Residues: CASSPNLAGGSYEQFF. This rearrangement joins TRBV19 to TRBJ2-1; TRBD2 matches 10 bases. The CDR3 has 16 residues. Germline values: CDR1 LNHDA, CDR2 SQIVND (reference sequence). Germline trimming cut 5 bases from V and 8 bases from J; bases unmatched to any gene: 12.

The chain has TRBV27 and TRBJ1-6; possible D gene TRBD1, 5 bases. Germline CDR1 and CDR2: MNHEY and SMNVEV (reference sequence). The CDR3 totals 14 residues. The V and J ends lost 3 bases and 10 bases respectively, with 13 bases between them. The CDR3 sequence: CASSFQGRGSPLHF. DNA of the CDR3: TGTGCCAGCAGTTTCCAGGGTAGGGGCTCACCCCTCCACTTT.

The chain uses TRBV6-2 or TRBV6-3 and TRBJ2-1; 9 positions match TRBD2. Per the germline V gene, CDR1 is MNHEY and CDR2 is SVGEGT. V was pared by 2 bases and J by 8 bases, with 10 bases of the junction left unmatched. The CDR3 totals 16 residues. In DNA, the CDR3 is TGTGCCAGCAGTTACAACGGCGGGAGGGCCCTCTATGAGCAGTTCTTC. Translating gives CASSYNGGRALYEQFF.

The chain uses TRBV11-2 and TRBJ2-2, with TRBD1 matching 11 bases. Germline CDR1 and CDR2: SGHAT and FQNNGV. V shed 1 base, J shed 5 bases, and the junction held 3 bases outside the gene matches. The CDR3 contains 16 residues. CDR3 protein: CASSLGTGGQTGELFF. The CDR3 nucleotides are TGTGCCAGCAGCTTAGGGACAGGGGGCCAAACCGGGGAGCTGTTTTTT. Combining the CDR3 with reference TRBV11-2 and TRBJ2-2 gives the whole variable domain EAGVAQSPRYKIIEKRQSVAFWCNPISGHATLYWYQQILGQGPKLLIQFQNNGVVDDSQLPKDRFSAERLKGVDSTLKIQPAKLEDSAVYLCASSLGTGGQTGELFFGEGSRLTVL.

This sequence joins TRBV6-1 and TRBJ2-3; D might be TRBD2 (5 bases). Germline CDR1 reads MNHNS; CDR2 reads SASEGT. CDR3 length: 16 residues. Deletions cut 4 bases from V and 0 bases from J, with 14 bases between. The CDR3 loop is CASSGLSGGSTDTQYF. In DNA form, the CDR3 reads TGTGCCAGCAGTGGCCTCTCAGGAGGCAGCACAGATACGCAGTATTTT.

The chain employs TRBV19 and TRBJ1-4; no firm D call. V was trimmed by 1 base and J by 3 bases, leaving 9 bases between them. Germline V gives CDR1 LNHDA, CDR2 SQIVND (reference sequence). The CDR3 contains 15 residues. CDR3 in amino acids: CASSIVGTANEKLFF. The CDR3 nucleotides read TGTGCCAGTAGTATAGTAGGAACAGCTAATGAAAAACTGTTTTTT.

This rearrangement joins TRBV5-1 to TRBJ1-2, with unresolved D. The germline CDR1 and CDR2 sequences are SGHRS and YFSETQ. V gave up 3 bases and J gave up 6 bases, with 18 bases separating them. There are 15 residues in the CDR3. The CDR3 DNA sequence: TGCGCCAGCAGCTCCGCCGGGAGTCTCTTGGATGGCTACACCTTC. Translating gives CASSSAGSLLDGYTF.

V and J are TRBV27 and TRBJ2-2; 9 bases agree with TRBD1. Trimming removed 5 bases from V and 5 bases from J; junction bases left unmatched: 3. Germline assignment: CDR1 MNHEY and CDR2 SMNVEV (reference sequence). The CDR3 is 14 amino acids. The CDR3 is CASSVGQGTGELFF. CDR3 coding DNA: TGTGCCAGCAGTGTCGGACAGGGGACCGGGGAGCTGTTTTTT.

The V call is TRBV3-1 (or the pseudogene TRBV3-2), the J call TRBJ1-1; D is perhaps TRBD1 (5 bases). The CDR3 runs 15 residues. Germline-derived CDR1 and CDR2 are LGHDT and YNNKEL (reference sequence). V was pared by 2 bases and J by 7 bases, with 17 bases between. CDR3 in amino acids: CASSQPINARVEAFF. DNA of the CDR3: TGTGCCAGCAGCCAACCAATCAACGCCAGGGTTGAAGCTTTCTTT.

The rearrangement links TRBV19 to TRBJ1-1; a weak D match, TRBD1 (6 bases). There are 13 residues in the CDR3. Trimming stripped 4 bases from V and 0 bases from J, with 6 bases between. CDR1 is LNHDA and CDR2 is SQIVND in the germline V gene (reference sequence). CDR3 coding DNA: TGTGCCAGTAGTAGGACAGTGAACACTGAAGCTTTCTTT. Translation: CASSRTVNTEAFF.

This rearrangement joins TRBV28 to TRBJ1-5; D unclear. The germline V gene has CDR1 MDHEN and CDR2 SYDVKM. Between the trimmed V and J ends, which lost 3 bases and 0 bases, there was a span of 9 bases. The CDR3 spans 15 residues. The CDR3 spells CASSFPGDSNQPQHF. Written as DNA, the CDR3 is TGTGCCAGCAGTTTCCCCGGGGATAGCAATCAGCCCCAGCATTTT.

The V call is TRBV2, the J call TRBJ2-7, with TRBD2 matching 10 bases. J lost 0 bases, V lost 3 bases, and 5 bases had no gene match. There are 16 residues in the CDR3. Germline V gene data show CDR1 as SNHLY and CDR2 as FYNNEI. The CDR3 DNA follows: TGTGCCAGCAGTGAGGGACTAGCGTCAAGCTCCTACGAGCAGTACTTC. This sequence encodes CASSEGLASSSYEQYF.

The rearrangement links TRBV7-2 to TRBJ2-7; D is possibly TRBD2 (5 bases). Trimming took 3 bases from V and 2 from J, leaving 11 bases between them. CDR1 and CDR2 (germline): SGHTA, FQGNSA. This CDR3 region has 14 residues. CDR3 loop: CASSFASGPYEQYF. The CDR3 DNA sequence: TGTGCCAGCAGCTTCGCAAGCGGTCCCTACGAGCAGTACTTC.

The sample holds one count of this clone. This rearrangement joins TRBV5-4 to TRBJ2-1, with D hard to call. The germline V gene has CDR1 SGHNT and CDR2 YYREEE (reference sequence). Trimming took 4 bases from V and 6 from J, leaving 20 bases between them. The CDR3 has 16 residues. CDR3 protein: CASSPFGLRPTNEQFF. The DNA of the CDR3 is TGTGCCAGCAGCCCATTTGGTTTGCGGCCAACCAATGAGCAGTTCTTC. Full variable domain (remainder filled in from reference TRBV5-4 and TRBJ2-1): ETGVTQSPTHLIKTRGQQVTLRCSSQSGHNTVSWYQQALGQGPQFIFQYYREEENGRGNFPPRFSGLQFPNYSSELNVNALELDDSALYLCASSPFGLRPTNEQFFGPGTRLTVL.

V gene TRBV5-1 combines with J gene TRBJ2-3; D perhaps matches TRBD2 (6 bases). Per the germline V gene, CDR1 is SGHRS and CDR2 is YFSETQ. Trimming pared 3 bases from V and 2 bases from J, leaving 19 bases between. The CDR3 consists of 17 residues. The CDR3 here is CASSWRSLAGSTDTQYF. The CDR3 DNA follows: TGCGCCAGCAGCTGGCGGTCTCTGGCGGGGTCCACAGATACGCAGTATTTT.

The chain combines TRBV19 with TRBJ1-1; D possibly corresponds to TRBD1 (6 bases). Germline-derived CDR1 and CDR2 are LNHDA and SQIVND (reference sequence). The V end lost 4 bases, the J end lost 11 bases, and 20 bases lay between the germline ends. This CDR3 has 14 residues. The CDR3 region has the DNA TGTGCCAGTAGTACCGCGACACAGGGTTACAATGCTTTCTTT. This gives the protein CASSTATQGYNAFF.

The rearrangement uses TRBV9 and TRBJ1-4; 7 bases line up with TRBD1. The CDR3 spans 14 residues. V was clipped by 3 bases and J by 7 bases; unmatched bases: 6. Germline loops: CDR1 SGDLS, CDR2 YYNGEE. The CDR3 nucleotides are TGTGCCAGCAGCGCTAATACAGGGGCTGAAAAACTGTTTTTT. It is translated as CASSANTGAEKLFF.

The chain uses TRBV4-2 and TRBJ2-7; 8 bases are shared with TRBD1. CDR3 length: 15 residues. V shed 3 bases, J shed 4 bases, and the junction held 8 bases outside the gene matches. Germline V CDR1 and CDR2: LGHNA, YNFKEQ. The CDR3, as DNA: TGTGCCAGCAGCCACTCGGGACAGGTGACGTACGAGCAGTACTTC. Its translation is CASSHSGQVTYEQYF.

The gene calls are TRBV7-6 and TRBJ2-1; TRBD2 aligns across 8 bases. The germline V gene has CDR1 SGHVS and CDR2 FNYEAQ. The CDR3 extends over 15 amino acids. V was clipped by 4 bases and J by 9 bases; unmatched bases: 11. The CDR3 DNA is TGTGCCAGCAGCTCCATAGCGGGACTGGTGGTTGAGCAGTTCTTC. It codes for CASSSIAGLVVEQFF.

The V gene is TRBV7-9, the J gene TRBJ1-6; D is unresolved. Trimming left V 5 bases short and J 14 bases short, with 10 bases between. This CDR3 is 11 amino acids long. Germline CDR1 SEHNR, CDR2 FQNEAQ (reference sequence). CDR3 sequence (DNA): TGTGCCAGCAGCCAGACTACATCCCTCCACTTT. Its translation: CASSQTTSLHF.

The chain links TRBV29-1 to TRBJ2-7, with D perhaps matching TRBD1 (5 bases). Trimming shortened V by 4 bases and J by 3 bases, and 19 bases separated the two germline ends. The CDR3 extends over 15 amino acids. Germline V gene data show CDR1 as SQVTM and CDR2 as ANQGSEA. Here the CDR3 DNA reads TGCAGCGTTGCGTACTTTGACTCCAGGGTCTACGAGCAGTACTTC. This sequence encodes CSVAYFDSRVYEQYF.

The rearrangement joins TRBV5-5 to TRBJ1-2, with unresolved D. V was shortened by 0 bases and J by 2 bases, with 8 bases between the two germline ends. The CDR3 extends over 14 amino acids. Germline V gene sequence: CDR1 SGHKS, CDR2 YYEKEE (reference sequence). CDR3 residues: CASSLVGSNYGYTF. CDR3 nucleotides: TGTGCCAGCAGCTTGGTCGGGTCAAACTATGGCTACACCTTC.

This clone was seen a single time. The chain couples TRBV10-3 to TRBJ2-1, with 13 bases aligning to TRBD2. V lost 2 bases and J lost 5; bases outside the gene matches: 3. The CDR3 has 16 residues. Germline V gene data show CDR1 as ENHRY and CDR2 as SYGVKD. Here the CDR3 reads CAISEPGLAGDNEQFF. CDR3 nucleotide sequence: TGTGCCATCAGTGAGCCTGGACTAGCGGGGGACAATGAGCAGTTCTTC.

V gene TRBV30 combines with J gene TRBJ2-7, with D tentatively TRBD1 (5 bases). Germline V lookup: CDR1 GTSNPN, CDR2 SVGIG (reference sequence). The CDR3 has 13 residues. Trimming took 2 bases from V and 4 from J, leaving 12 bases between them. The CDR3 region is CAWSWGFRYEQYF. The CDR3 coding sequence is TGTGCCTGGAGTTGGGGCTTCAGGTACGAGCAGTACTTC.

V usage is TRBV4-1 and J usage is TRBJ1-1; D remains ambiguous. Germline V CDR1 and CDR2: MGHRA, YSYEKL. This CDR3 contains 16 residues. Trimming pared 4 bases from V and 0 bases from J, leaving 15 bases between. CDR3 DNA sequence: TGCGCCAGCAGCCCCATCGGTAGAGGAATGAACACTGAAGCTTTCTTT. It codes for CASSPIGRGMNTEAFF.

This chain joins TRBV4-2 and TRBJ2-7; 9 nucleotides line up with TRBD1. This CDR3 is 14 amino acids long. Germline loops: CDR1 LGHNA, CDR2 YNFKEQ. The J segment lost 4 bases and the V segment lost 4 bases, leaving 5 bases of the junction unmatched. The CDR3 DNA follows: TGTGCCAGCAGCCTCCTCGGACAGGGGTACGAGCAGTACTTC. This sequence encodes CASSLLGQGYEQYF.

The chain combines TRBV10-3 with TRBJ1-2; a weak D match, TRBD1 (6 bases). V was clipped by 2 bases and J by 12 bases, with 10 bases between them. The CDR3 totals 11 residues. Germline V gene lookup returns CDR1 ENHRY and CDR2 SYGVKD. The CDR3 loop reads CAISEGDTNTF. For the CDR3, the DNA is TGTGCCATCAGTGAGGGGGACACCAACACCTTC.